The present entry profiles one T cell receptor (beta chain) with its context. The data stem from a study of blood T cell repertoires in COVID-19. Background on the study: T cells, B-cell-depleted T cells, or PBMCs provided the cDNA or gDNA that served as material.

V trimming: 7 bases; J trimming: 2 bases; junction bases outside the gene matches: 1. This CDR3 contains 13 residues. CDR1 and CDR2 from the germline V gene are SNHLY and FYNNEI. TCRdb keeps only in-frame clones here, not all; method: immunoSEQ multiplex PCR. The table includes under 100,000 clones, over 75% detected once. The V gene is TRBV2, the J gene TRBJ1-5; 8 bases line up with TRBD1. Sequenced material: peripheral blood. This clonotype was sampled from a woman aged 65 to 85 with acute or convalescent COVID-19. The CDR3 sequence: CASNRGGNQPQHF. The CDR3 region has the DNA TGTGCCAGCAACAGGGGGGGCAATCAGCCCCAGCATTTT.